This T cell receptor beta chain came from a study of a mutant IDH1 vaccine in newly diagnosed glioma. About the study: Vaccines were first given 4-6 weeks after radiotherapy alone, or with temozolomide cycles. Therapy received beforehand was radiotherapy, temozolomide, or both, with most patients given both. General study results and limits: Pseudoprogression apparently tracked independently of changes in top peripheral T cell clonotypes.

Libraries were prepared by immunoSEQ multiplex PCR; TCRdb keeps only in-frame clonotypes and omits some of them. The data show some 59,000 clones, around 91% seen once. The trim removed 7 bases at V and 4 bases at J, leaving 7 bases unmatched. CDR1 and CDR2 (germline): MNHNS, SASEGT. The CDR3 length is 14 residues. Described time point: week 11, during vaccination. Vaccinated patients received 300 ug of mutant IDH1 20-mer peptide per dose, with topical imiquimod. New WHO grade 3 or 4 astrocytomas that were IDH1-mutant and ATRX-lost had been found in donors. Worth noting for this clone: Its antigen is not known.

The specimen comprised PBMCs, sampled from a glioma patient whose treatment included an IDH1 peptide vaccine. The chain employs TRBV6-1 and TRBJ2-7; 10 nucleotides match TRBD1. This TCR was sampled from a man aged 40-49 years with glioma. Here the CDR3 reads CASTSDRGPYEQYF. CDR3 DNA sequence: TGTGCCAGCACTTCTGACAGGGGGCCATACGAGCAGTACTTC.